This TCR beta chain was identified in a study of shared clonotypes between healthy human individuals. V lost 2 bases and J 0 bases, leaving 7 bases between the germline ends. Germline CDR1 and CDR2: SGHTA and FQGTGA. The CDR3 is 15 amino acids. Per the original data handling: Filtering differed, since immunoSEQ gave only junction sequences and no quality scores. Only in-frame clones appear in the TCRdb table, and some are missing; sequencing was by immunoSEQ multiplex PCR. That table gives V, J and clone size, and the DNA gave D and trimming. The sample has 2 million to 3 million clones, approximately 93% seen once; the top ten hold approximately 0.35%. Concerning this clone: Other DNA sequences from this sample encode an identical CDR3 as well.

The sample taken for sequencing was naive CD4+ T cells from PBMCs. As to subset: CD45RA+ positively selected. This TCR came from a man between 18 and 29 years old in good health. Some clones in this sample may be carry-over from other donors' samples. The chain couples TRBV7-3 to TRBJ2-2; perhaps TRBD1 as D (5 bases). The CDR3 nucleotides are TGTGCCAGCAGCTTACAGGGCGCGAACACCGGGGAGCTGTTTTTT. Translated, it gives CASSLQGANTGELFF.